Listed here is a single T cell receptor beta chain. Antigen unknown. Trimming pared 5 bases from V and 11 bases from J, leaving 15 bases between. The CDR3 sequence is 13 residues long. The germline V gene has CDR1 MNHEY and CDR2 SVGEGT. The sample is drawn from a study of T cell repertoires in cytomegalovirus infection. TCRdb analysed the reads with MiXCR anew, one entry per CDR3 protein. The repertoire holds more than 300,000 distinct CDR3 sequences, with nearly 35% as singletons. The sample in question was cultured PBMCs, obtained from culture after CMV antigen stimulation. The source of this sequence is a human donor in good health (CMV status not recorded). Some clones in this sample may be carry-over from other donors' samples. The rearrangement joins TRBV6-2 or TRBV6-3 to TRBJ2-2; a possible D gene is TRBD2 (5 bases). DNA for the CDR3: TGTGCCAGCAGTCCCCTTATTGAGGGAGAGCTGTTTTTT. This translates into CASSPLIEGELFF.